These 23 T cell receptor beta chains were sequenced from one sample in a study. Treg sorting used a CD4+CD25+CD127-/low gate. Using its own MiXCR run on the 5' RACE reads, TCRdb lists one record per CDR3 protein. The sample has about 10,000 distinct CDR3 sequences; under 35% are singletons. The sample consisted of Tregs sorted from a lymph node. These receptors were collected from a female donor with breast cancer.

This clonotype appeared many times. The genes are TRBV6-5 and TRBJ1-2; D gene unclear. Trimming cost V 0 bases and J 4 bases, with 12 bases left between them. Germline V lookup: CDR1 MNHEY, CDR2 SVGAGI. The CDR3 is made up of 15 amino acids. CDR3 nucleotide sequence: TGTGCCAGCAGTTACTCTGGTGCTGGACTCTATGGCTACACCTTC. The encoded protein is CASSYSGAGLYGYTF.

Concerning this clonotype itself: A clone one base away is much larger, so this may be a read error. V gene TRBV11-3 combines with J gene TRBJ1-1; 10 nucleotides match TRBD1. Germline CDR1 and CDR2: SGHNT and YENEEA. V shed 5 bases and J 0 bases; nucleotides not matched to a gene: 6. The CDR3 loop spans 16 amino acids. This CDR3 is CASSPRTGGMNTEAFF. The CDR3 DNA is TGTGCCAGCAGCCCAAGGACAGGGGGGATGAACACTGAAGCTTTCTTT.

V is TRBV19 and J is TRBJ2-2; 8 positions match TRBD1. The CDR3 is 15 amino acids. The V segment lost 4 bases and the J segment 2 bases; nucleotides outside the gene matches: 3. Germline V gene data show CDR1 as LNHDA and CDR2 as SQIVND (reference sequence). In DNA form, the CDR3 reads TGTGCCAGTAGTAGGACAGGGATAAACACCGGGGAGCTGTTTTTT. This gives the protein CASSRTGINTGELFF.

This clonotype was detected many times. The CDR3 coding sequence is TGTGCCAGCAGGAACTGGGGAGTGAACACTGAAGCTTTCTTT. This encodes CASRNWGVNTEAFF. The rearrangement links TRBV12-3 or TRBV12-4 to TRBJ1-1; D not resolved. The CDR3 length is 14 residues. V was clipped by 6 bases and J by 0 bases, with 11 bases between them.

Of note for this clonotype: An end of the junction differs from the germline gene, which may be a read error. This chain connects TRBV20-1 to TRBJ1-1; D ambiguous. This CDR3 has 11 residues. CDR1 is DFQATT and CDR2 is SNEGSKA in the germline V gene (reference sequence). The CDR3 DNA follows: TGCAGTGCTAGTGAAGGCGGCGAAGCCTTCTTT. Residues: CSASEGGEAFF.

The sample holds many counts of this clonotype. The chain is built from TRBV11-2 and TRBJ2-1, with D unclear. The V and J ends lost 1 base and 0 bases respectively, with 13 bases between them. Germline CDR1 reads SGHAT; CDR2 reads FQNNGV. This CDR3 region has 17 residues. This CDR3 reads CASSLAYRSSSYNEQFF. The DNA of the CDR3 is TGTGCCAGCAGCTTAGCGTATCGCTCAAGCTCCTACAATGAGCAGTTCTTC.

This clonotype rates as medium-sized (0.01 to 0.1%). J is TRBJ2-3 and V is TRBV20-1; TRBD2 matches 9 bases. CDR1 and CDR2 (germline): DFQATT, SNEGSKA (reference sequence). The trim removed 3 bases at V and 3 bases at J, leaving 7 bases unmatched. The CDR3 length is 15 residues. CDR3 in amino acids: CSASKLGLATDTQYF. The CDR3 nucleotides read TGCAGTGCTAGTAAACTGGGACTAGCTACAGATACGCAGTATTTT.

This clonotype was observed at least ten times. V and J are TRBV20-1 and TRBJ1-4; no firm D call. Between the trimmed V and J ends, which lost 6 bases and 5 bases, there was a span of 10 bases. Germline CDR1 reads DFQATT; CDR2 reads SNEGSKA (reference sequence). The CDR3 extends over 12 amino acids. CDR3 DNA: TGCAGTGCCACCAGTCAAAATGAAAAACTGTTTTTT. Translating it yields CSATSQNEKLFF.

This clonotype was recorded many times. The rearrangement uses TRBV4-1 and TRBJ1-1, with D possibly TRBD1 on 5 matching bases. The CDR3 has 15 residues. Per germline, CDR1 MGHRA and CDR2 YSYEKL. V lost 6 bases and J lost 3, with 17 bases in between. The CDR3: CASRDIKSRDTEAFF. As DNA, the CDR3 is TGCGCCAGCAGAGACATCAAGTCCAGGGACACTGAAGCTTTCTTT.

This clonotype ranks as medium-sized. The gene calls are TRBV7-9 and TRBJ1-5; D is undetermined. The CDR3 has 15 residues. Trimming took 4 bases from V and 4 from J, leaving 14 bases between them. The germline gives CDR1 SEHNR, CDR2 FQNEAQ (reference sequence). For the CDR3, the DNA is TGTGCCAGCAGCTCGGGCCCCGACGGGAATCAGCCCCAGCATTTT. This translates into CASSSGPDGNQPQHF.

Regarding this clonotype: A much larger clone lies a single base off, so this may be a read error. The chain recombines TRBV15 with TRBJ2-7; 7 nucleotides align to TRBD2. CDR1 and CDR2 (germline): LNHNV, YYDKDF (reference sequence). This CDR3 region has 14 residues. J gave up 9 bases and V 0 bases, and 8 bases lay outside the gene matches. Written as DNA, the CDR3 is TGTGCCACCAGCAGAGACAGGGAGCGGGACGGGCAGTACTTC. Translated: CATSRDRERDGQYF.

This clonotype is medium-sized within its sample. V and J are TRBV5-1 and TRBJ1-1; 7 nucleotides match TRBD1. The V gene end was trimmed by 5 bases and the J gene end by 8 bases; junction bases not matched to a gene: 6. The germline V gene has CDR1 SGHRS and CDR2 YFSETQ. The CDR3 spans 12 residues. For the CDR3, the DNA is TGCGCCAGCAGACAGGGGAATTCAGAAGCTTTCTTT. It translates to CASRQGNSEAFF.

This clonotype was seen ten or more times. V and J are TRBV7-8 and TRBJ2-7; D uncertain. V lost 2 bases and J lost 4, with 6 bases in between. Germline V gene data show CDR1 as SGHVS and CDR2 as FQNEAQ. This CDR3 contains 12 residues. The CDR3 DNA follows: TGTGCCAGCAGCTTAATGGCGTACGAGCAGTACTTC. Its translation: CASSLMAYEQYF. Variable domain in full (rest from reference TRBV7-8 and TRBJ2-7): GAGVSQSPRYKVAKRGQDVALRCDPISGHVSLFWYQQALGQGPEFLTYFQNEAQLDKSGLPSDRFFAERPEGSVSTLKIQRTQQEDSAVYLCASSLMAYEQYFGPGTRLTVT.

This clonotype appeared a few times. The chain has TRBV27 and TRBJ2-7, with D perhaps being TRBD1 or TRBD2 (6 bases each). The V end was cut by 5 bases, the J end by 6 bases, with 14 bases between. Germline V CDR1 and CDR2: MNHEY, SMNVEV (reference sequence). CDR3 length: 13 residues. The CDR3 here is CASSVRGPVEQYF. CDR3 in DNA: TGTGCCAGCAGTGTTCGGGGGCCAGTCGAGCAGTACTTC.

This clonotype was detected many times. CDR3 DNA: TGTGCCACCCGGGCCGCCGGGAGGGCCTCCAATGAGCAGTTCTTC. This gives the protein CATRAAGRASNEQFF. The chain uses TRBV7-9 and TRBJ2-1, with TRBD2 matching over 8 bases. Looked up from germline, CDR1 is SEHNR and CDR2 is FQNEAQ (reference sequence). V shed 10 bases and J 6 bases; nucleotides not matched to a gene: 14. CDR3 length: 15 residues.

This clonotype rates as medium-sized. The V call is TRBV5-1, the J call TRBJ2-7; no clear D gene. Germline CDR1 reads SGHRS; CDR2 reads YFSETQ. The CDR3 extends over 15 amino acids. The V gene lost 0 bases and the J gene lost 5 bases, with 15 bases spanning the gap. As DNA, the CDR3 is TGCGCCAGCAGCTTGGGATACGGATCCCTCGACGAGCAGTACTTC. Its protein is CASSLGYGSLDEQYF.

This clonotype was counted at least ten times. This chain connects TRBV9 to TRBJ2-1; D unresolved. CDR1 and CDR2 from the germline V gene are SGDLS and YYNGEE. The germline V and J ends were trimmed by 1 base and 7 bases, with 9 bases remaining between them. The CDR3 sequence is 13 residues long. The CDR3 reads CASSVSYPNEQFF. The CDR3 DNA reads as TGTGCCAGCAGCGTAAGCTATCCTAATGAGCAGTTCTTC.

About this clonotype itself: A much larger clone sits a single nucleotide away, making a read error possible. Without the conserved terminal phenylalanine or tryptophan, this CDR3 likely stems from a read error. J is TRBJ1-1 and V is TRBV12-3 or TRBV12-4, with a tentative D call TRBD1 (5 bases). V was trimmed by 5 bases and J by 1 base, leaving 17 bases between them. There are 16 residues in the CDR3. The CDR3 sequence: CASSAPAGWGNTEAFL. CDR3 DNA sequence: TGTGCCAGCAGTGCCCCTGCAGGGTGGGGGAACACTGAAGCTTTCCTT.

About this clonotype: A much larger clone differs from this one at a single base, so this may be a read error. The chain employs TRBV20-1 and TRBJ1-2; 10 nucleotides align to TRBD1. The germline gives CDR1 DFQATT, CDR2 SNEGSKA (reference sequence). The CDR3 is 14 amino acids. The CDR3 protein is CSATTPGQGNGYAF. In DNA, the CDR3 is TGCAGTGCTACTACCCCGGGACAGGGGAACGGCTACGCCTTC.

In this sample, this clonotype is medium-sized. The chain carries TRBV4-1 and TRBJ2-1; a possible D gene is TRBD2 (6 bases). Trimming pared 6 bases from V and 9 bases from J, leaving 12 bases between. Germline V gene lookup returns CDR1 MGHRA and CDR2 YSYEKL. The CDR3 consists of 12 residues. CDR3 sequence: CASSGLSAEQFF. The CDR3 DNA is TGCGCCAGCAGTGGACTATCAGCTGAGCAGTTCTTC.

Many counts were recorded for this clonotype. The J gene is TRBJ2-7, the V gene TRBV20-1; D is perhaps TRBD2 (6 bases). Trimming took off 0 bases at V and 2 bases at J, with 14 bases between the two ends. The germline V gene encodes CDR1 DFQATT and CDR2 SNEGSKA (reference sequence). The CDR3 is made up of 15 amino acids. CDR3 sequence: CSARDLGGRAYEQYF. CDR3 nucleotides: TGCAGTGCTAGAGATCTGGGGGGACGCGCCTACGAGCAGTACTTC.

A word on this clonotype: The germline gene is not matched at one end of the junction; a read error may be the cause. This chain links TRBV29-1 with TRBJ2-7, with 7 bases matching TRBD2. Looked up from germline, CDR1 is SQVTM and CDR2 is ANQGSEA. The CDR3 is 16 amino acids. DNA for the CDR3: TGCAGCGTTGGGCCTCGGGGTAGAGGGGAGGGCTACGAGCAGTATTTC. This sequence encodes CSVGPRGRGEGYEQYF.

This clonotype was seen many times. This sequence joins TRBV7-9 and TRBJ2-5; TRBD2 agrees at 16 bases. The V gene end was trimmed by 4 bases and the J gene end by 6 bases; junction bases not matched to a gene: 8. This CDR3 contains 17 residues. From germline, CDR1 is SEHNR and CDR2 FQNEAQ (reference sequence). CDR3 in amino acids: CASSSEGLAGGLKTQYF. The CDR3, as DNA: TGTGCCAGCAGCTCCGAGGGACTAGCGGGAGGGTTAAAGACCCAGTACTTC. The full variable domain, in which reference TRBV7-9 and TRBJ2-5 provide the parts outside the CDR3, is DTGVSQNPRHKITKRGQNVTFRCDPISEHNRLYWYRQTLGQGPEFLTYFQNEAQLEKSRLLSDRFSAERPKGSFSTLEIQRTEQGDSAMYLCASSSEGLAGGLKTQYFGPGTRLLVL.